The 26 T cell receptor beta chains below were found in one sample sequenced in a study of blood T cells in healthy people across ages. With a J-beta primer mix and a sample-barcoded 5' primer, a second PCR ran about 6 to 11 cycles. TCRdb itself ran the 5' RACE reads through MiXCR, one entry per CDR3 protein. Here the sample spans roughly 800,000 distinct CDR3 sequences, over 45% being singletons. Input material: blood. The source of these receptors is a man aged 30 to 39 in good health.

This clonotype was detected only a few times. V and J are TRBV7-9 and TRBJ2-1, with a tentative D call TRBD2 (6 bases). Germline values: CDR1 SEHNR, CDR2 FQNEAQ (reference sequence). The V end was cut by 5 bases, the J end by 10 bases, with 12 bases between. The CDR3 sequence is 12 residues long. CDR3 nucleotides: TGTGCCAGCAGCGACGGGGGACTCGAGCAGTTCTTC. This translates into CASSDGGLEQFF.

V gene TRBV6-1 combines with J gene TRBJ1-2; TRBD1 aligns across 7 bases. J gave up 6 bases and V 0 bases, and 13 bases lay outside the gene matches. This CDR3 is 17 amino acids long. Germline V lookup: CDR1 MNHNS, CDR2 SASEGT. The CDR3 coding sequence is TGTGCCAGCAGTGAAGCGGATATGACAGGGATGTTTGATGGCTACACCTTC. It translates to CASSEADMTGMFDGYTF.

Regarding this clonotype: A clone one base away is much larger, so this may be a read error. The chain carries TRBV20-1 and TRBJ1-2, with D tentatively TRBD1 (5 bases). The V end was cut by 6 bases, the J end by 8 bases, with 22 bases between. CDR3 length equals 14 residues. Germline values: CDR1 DFQATT, CDR2 SNEGSKA (reference sequence). CDR3 in DNA: TGCAGTGCCAGAATTCTTCAGGGCGCTAGGGGCTACACCTTC. The encoded protein is CSARILQGARGYTF.

The chain uses TRBV5-5 and TRBJ2-1, with 9 bases that match TRBD2. Per germline, CDR1 SGHKS and CDR2 YYEKEE (reference sequence). V shed 6 bases, J shed 7 bases, and the junction held 11 bases outside the gene matches. CDR3 length: 15 residues. CDR3 sequence (DNA): TGTGCCAGCATACTAGCGGGCCTAACGGAGAATGAGCAGTTCTTC. Translated, it gives CASILAGLTENEQFF. The complete variable domain, with remaining parts taken from reference TRBV5-5 and TRBJ2-1, reads DAGVTQSPTHLIKTRGQQVTLRCSPISGHKSVSWYQQVLGQGPQFIFQYYEKEERGRGNFPDRFSARQFPNYSSELNVNALLLGDSALYLCASILAGLTENEQFFGPGTRLTVL.

This chain uses TRBV7-6 with TRBJ2-5; D is perhaps TRBD1 (5 bases). V lost 2 bases to trimming and J lost 5 bases, with 18 bases between them. Germline loops: CDR1 SGHVS, CDR2 FNYEAQ. The CDR3 consists of 16 residues. The CDR3 DNA reads TGTGCCAGCAGCTTAAACTTAAGGGGCGTGATGGAGACCCAGTACTTC. The encoded protein is CASSLNLRGVMETQYF. The variable domain in full, completed from reference TRBV7-6 and TRBJ2-5, reads GAGVSQSPRYKVTKRGQDVALRCDPISGHVSLYWYRQALGQGPEFLTYFNYEAQQDKSGLPNDRFSAERPEGSISTLTIQRTEQRDSAMYRCASSLNLRGVMETQYFGPGTRLLVL.

This clonotype was detected ten times or more. This sequence joins TRBV5-1 and TRBJ2-6; no clear D. CDR1 and CDR2 from the germline V gene are SGHRS and YFSETQ. The CDR3 loop spans 14 amino acids. V was trimmed by 3 bases and J by 2 bases, leaving 6 bases between them. CDR3 DNA sequence: TGCGCCAGCAGCTGGACCCCTGGGGCCAACGTCCTGACTTTC. Translating it yields CASSWTPGANVLTF.

The rearrangement uses TRBV7-2 and TRBJ2-3, with a tentative D call TRBD2 (5 bases). The CDR3 covers 15 residues. Trimming took off 8 bases at V and 0 bases at J, with 15 bases between the two ends. CDR1 and CDR2 from the germline V gene are SGHTA and FQGNSA. As DNA, the CDR3 is TGTGCCAGCCGTACGAAGCGGATTAGCACAGATACGCAGTATTTT. It encodes CASRTKRISTDTQYF.

This clonotype has only one observation. The rearrangement uses TRBV5-6 and TRBJ2-3; D not resolved. This CDR3 region has 14 residues. CDR1 and CDR2 from the germline V gene are SGHDT and YYEEEE. With 0 bases removed from V and 4 bases from J, the gap between germline ends came to 9 bases. CDR3 coding DNA: TGTGCCAGCAGCTTGGTTCTAGAGCCAGATACGCAGTATTTT. Its protein product is CASSLVLEPDTQYF.

The genes are TRBV20-1 and TRBJ2-1; the match to TRBD2 covers 11 bases. The CDR3 has 15 amino acids. The germline CDR1 and CDR2 sequences are DFQATT and SNEGSKA (reference sequence). The V gene end was trimmed by 3 bases and the J gene end by 6 bases; junction bases not matched to a gene: 7. In nucleotides, the CDR3 is TGCAGTGCTAGCCTAACTAGCGGGAGCGGCAATGAGCAGTTCTTC. Translation gives CSASLTSGSGNEQFF.

The chain has TRBV20-1 and TRBJ2-3; 13 bases are shared with TRBD2. V lost 5 bases, J lost 5 bases, and 10 bases stayed unmatched. The CDR3 length is 16 residues. Germline values: CDR1 DFQATT, CDR2 SNEGSKA (reference sequence). CDR3 DNA sequence: TGCAGTGCTCCCCCACGACTAGCGGGGGGCGTAGATACGCAGTATTTT. Protein sequence: CSAPPRLAGGVDTQYF.

The chain links TRBV28 to TRBJ1-5, with TRBD1 as a possible D gene (5 bases). CDR3 length: 16 residues. Germline lookup yields CDR1 MDHEN and CDR2 SYDVKM. Deletions cut 3 bases from V and 4 bases from J, with 16 bases between. CDR3 in amino acids: CASSFLSAGLNQPQHF. In DNA form, the CDR3 reads TGTGCCAGCAGTTTTTTGTCGGCAGGGTTAAATCAGCCCCAGCATTTT.

The chain combines TRBV6-6 with TRBJ1-2; a possible D gene is TRBD1 (5 bases). This CDR3 has 14 amino acids. From germline, CDR1 is MNHNY and CDR2 SVGAGI (reference sequence). Trimming took off 8 bases at V and 4 bases at J, with 17 bases between the two ends. The DNA for the CDR3 is TGTGCCAGCTTTTCGCGGGGCGGTAGCTATGGCTACACCTTC. Protein sequence: CASFSRGGSYGYTF.

The chain combines TRBV15 with TRBJ2-7, with 9 positions matching TRBD2. Germline V CDR1 and CDR2: LNHNV, YYDKDF (reference sequence). CDR3 length equals 16 residues. Trimming removed 0 bases from V and 0 bases from J; junction bases left unmatched: 3. The DNA for the CDR3 is TGTGCCACCAGCAGAGATGGTAGCGGGAGCTCCTACGAGCAGTACTTC. Its translation is CATSRDGSGSSYEQYF.

V and J are TRBV20-1 and TRBJ1-5; the D is unclear. The CDR3 has 13 amino acids. The ends were cut back, 4 bases at V and 0 bases at J, with 7 bases in the middle. Germline values: CDR1 DFQATT, CDR2 SNEGSKA (reference sequence). The CDR3 DNA reads TGCAGTGCTATGGGAGATAGCAATCAGCCCCAGCATTTT. Its translation: CSAMGDSNQPQHF.

The chain links TRBV20-1 to TRBJ1-2; 7 bases line up with TRBD1. The V gene end was trimmed by 5 bases and the J gene end by 4 bases; junction bases not matched to a gene: 7. This CDR3 is built from 13 residues. Germline CDR1 reads DFQATT; CDR2 reads SNEGSKA (reference sequence). CDR3 in DNA: TGCAGTGCTCCGACAGGGAGAGGCTATGGCTACACCTTC. The encoded protein is CSAPTGRGYGYTF.

The V call is TRBV3-1, the J call TRBJ1-6, with no clear D. The germline V and J ends were trimmed by 4 bases and 13 bases, with 14 bases remaining between them. The CDR3 sequence is 13 residues long. Germline values: CDR1 LGHDT, CDR2 YNNKEL (reference sequence). The CDR3 nucleotides are TGTGCCAGCAGCCTTCAGGCTATTGGGCCCCTCCACTTT. Translation gives CASSLQAIGPLHF.

A word on this clonotype: One end of the junction fails to match germline, which may point to a read error. The chain has TRBV27 and TRBJ2-1, with TRBD2 matching 8 bases. CDR3 length equals 16 residues. The germline CDR1 and CDR2 sequences are MNHEY and SMNVEV (reference sequence). The CDR3 region is CASSSPGRALYNEQFF. CDR3 bases: TGTGCCAGCAGTTCCCCCGGGAGGGCCCTCTACAATGAACAGTTCTTC.

This clonotype occurred many times. DNA for the CDR3: TGTGCCAGCAGTTACTCGGTCTACGAGCAGTACTTC. Protein: CASSYSVYEQYF. The chain recombines TRBV6-2 or TRBV6-3 with TRBJ2-7; D is undetermined. There are 12 residues in the CDR3. Germline V lookup: CDR1 MNHEY, CDR2 SVGEGT. V was pared by 0 bases and J by 3 bases, with 3 bases between.

This clonotype was recorded a few times. This chain uses TRBV6-5 with TRBJ1-1; maybe TRBD1 (5 bases). CDR1 and CDR2 from the germline V gene are MNHEY and SVGAGI. Trimming took off 7 bases at V and 4 bases at J, with 13 bases between the two ends. The CDR3 extends over 13 amino acids. CDR3 loop: CASTQGLATEAFF. In DNA form, the CDR3 reads TGTGCCAGCACCCAGGGCTTGGCCACTGAAGCTTTCTTT.

The V and J genes are TRBV30 and TRBJ1-1; D is undetermined. This CDR3 is built from 12 residues. V shed 1 base and J shed 6 bases, with 9 bases lying between them. Germline V gives CDR1 GTSNPN, CDR2 SVGIG (reference sequence). Here the CDR3 DNA reads TGTGCCTGGAGTGGGGGAAGCGCTGAAGCTTTCTTT. This gives the protein CAWSGGSAEAFF.

The rearrangement links TRBV11-2 to TRBJ2-3; D is undetermined. Deletions cut 1 base from V and 7 bases from J, with 6 bases between. Germline loops: CDR1 SGHAT, CDR2 FQNNGV. The CDR3 totals 12 residues. CDR3 amino acids: CASSLGSNTQYF. The CDR3 DNA follows: TGTGCCAGCAGCTTAGGATCAAATACGCAGTATTTT.

The genes are TRBV3-1 and TRBJ2-1; D not certain. Germline assignment: CDR1 LGHDT and CDR2 YNNKEL (reference sequence). Trimming pared 2 bases from V and 5 bases from J, leaving 4 bases between. The CDR3 consists of 12 residues. DNA for the CDR3: TGTGCCAGCAGCCAATTAAACAATGAGCAGTTCTTC. Amino acid sequence: CASSQLNNEQFF.

V is TRBV12-3 or TRBV12-4 and J is TRBJ1-1, with D possibly being TRBD1 (6 bases). This CDR3 is built from 16 residues. V lost 5 bases to trimming and J lost 4 bases, with 20 bases between them. The CDR3 bases are TGTGCCAGCAGTGAACTACGGGACATCGGGGGCACTGAAGCTTTCTTT. Translation: CASSELRDIGGTEAFF.

V and J are TRBV28 and TRBJ2-6; D ambiguous. Trimming removed 6 bases from V and 4 bases from J, with 4 bases in between. The germline gives CDR1 MDHEN, CDR2 SYDVKM. The CDR3 contains 12 residues. The CDR3 nucleotides are TGTGCCAGCAGAGTAGGGGCCAACGTCCTGACTTTC. Amino acids: CASRVGANVLTF.

This rearrangement joins TRBV11-2 to TRBJ2-1; D perhaps matches TRBD2 (5 bases). The CDR3 is 12 amino acids. Trimming shortened V by 6 bases and J by 4 bases, and 7 bases separated the two germline ends. Germline V lookup: CDR1 SGHAT, CDR2 FQNNGV. The CDR3 sequence is CASRGDYNEQFF. The CDR3 nucleotides read TGTGCCAGCAGGGGAGATTACAATGAGCAGTTCTTC.

V gene TRBV20-1 combines with J gene TRBJ2-1; the match to TRBD2 covers 9 bases. CDR3 length equals 15 residues. With V trimmed by 4 bases and J by 0 bases, 4 bases remained unmatched. Germline V CDR1 and CDR2: DFQATT, SNEGSKA (reference sequence). The CDR3, as DNA: TGCAGTGCTACTGATAGCGGGAGCTCCTACAATGAGCAGTTCTTC. Its protein product is CSATDSGSSYNEQFF.